These 30 T cell receptor beta chains share one sample of origin, sequenced in a study of T cell responses to AZD1222 COVID-19 vaccine. Clones were read by immunoSEQ multiplex PCR, and TCRdb kept only the in-frame ones, dropping some. The sample shows roughly 100,000 clones, 75% to 90% of them seen only once. Sample: peripheral blood, taken on day 0 of AZD1222 vaccination. These TCRs come from an adult in good health.

The V gene is TRBV18, the J gene TRBJ2-6, with D unclear. Trimming shortened V by 3 bases and J by 1 base, and 16 bases separated the two germline ends. Germline V CDR1 and CDR2: KGHSH, LQKENI. The CDR3 has 18 amino acids. The CDR3: CASSPLNSVRSGANVLTF. CDR3 nucleotide sequence: TGTGCCAGCTCACCCCTTAATTCAGTCCGTTCTGGGGCCAACGTCCTGACTTTC.

V and J are TRBV5-4 and TRBJ2-3, with D perhaps matching TRBD1 (5 bases). V shed 5 bases and J shed 0 bases, with 10 bases lying between them. From germline, CDR1 is SGHNT and CDR2 YYREEE (reference sequence). There are 14 residues in the CDR3. CDR3: CASSIRGSTDTQYF. In DNA form, the CDR3 reads TGTGCCAGCAGTATTAGGGGAAGCACAGATACGCAGTATTTT.

The DNA for the CDR3 is TGTGCCAGCGGTGGGGGGGCTAGCGGGAGCCCCGCTTCCTACGAGCAGTACTTC. Translation gives CASGGGASGSPASYEQYF. This chain links TRBV5-5 with TRBJ2-7, with 10 bases matching TRBD2. Trimming at V came to 7 bases and at J to 1 base, leaving 17 bases not matched to a gene. This CDR3 has 18 residues. Germline V CDR1 and CDR2: SGHKS, YYEKEE (reference sequence).

This clone has only one observation. The gene calls are TRBV19 and TRBJ1-1, with TRBD1 matching 11 bases. Per the germline V gene, CDR1 is LNHDA and CDR2 is SQIVND (reference sequence). This CDR3 has 16 amino acids. The trim removed 4 bases at V and 5 bases at J, leaving 9 bases unmatched. The CDR3 DNA sequence: TGTGCCAGTAGTACCCCGCCCGGGACAGGGGGGACTGAAGCTTTCTTT. It translates to CASSTPPGTGGTEAFF.

The gene calls are TRBV6-1 and TRBJ1-2; D remains ambiguous. The CDR3 has 13 residues. Germline V CDR1 and CDR2: MNHNS, SASEGT. The ends were cut back, 2 bases at V and 4 bases at J, with 8 bases in the middle. The CDR3 DNA follows: TGTGCCAGCAGTGAACGACCGGGCTATGGCTACACCTTC. It encodes CASSERPGYGYTF.

V and J are TRBV7-9 and TRBJ2-7; 7 bases fit TRBD1. The V segment lost 4 bases and the J segment 6 bases; nucleotides outside the gene matches: 9. This CDR3 has 14 amino acids. Germline V CDR1 and CDR2: SEHNR, FQNEAQ (reference sequence). This CDR3 reads CASSSGTAASEQYF. In nucleotides, the CDR3 is TGTGCCAGCAGCTCCGGGACAGCTGCCTCCGAGCAGTACTTC.

CDR3 loop: CASSPEAGNEQFF. The CDR3 DNA follows: TGTGCCAGCAGCCCAGAGGCCGGAAATGAGCAGTTCTTC. This chain links TRBV11-2 with TRBJ2-1; D not certain. The length of the CDR3 is 13 residues. Germline V CDR1 and CDR2: SGHAT, FQNNGV. V was trimmed by 5 bases and J by 7 bases, leaving 12 bases between them.

V usage is TRBV5-4 and J usage is TRBJ1-2; 9 bases are shared with TRBD1. The CDR3 length is 14 residues. V lost 4 bases to trimming and J lost 6 bases; unmatched junction nucleotides: 7. CDR1 and CDR2 from the germline V gene are SGHNT and YYREEE (reference sequence). The CDR3 DNA sequence: TGTGCCAGCAGCCAGAACAGGGGGCAGGATGGCTACACCTTC. This encodes CASSQNRGQDGYTF.

The V gene is TRBV28, the J gene TRBJ1-2, with D hard to call. V dropped 1 base and J dropped 4 bases, with 16 bases sitting between them. The CDR3 is made up of 16 amino acids. Germline CDR1 reads MDHEN; CDR2 reads SYDVKM. The CDR3 region has the DNA TGTGCCAGCAGTTTATCAGCGGGTCTAAGGATCTATGGCTACACCTTC. Amino acids: CASSLSAGLRIYGYTF.

This clone was seen just once. The chain links TRBV5-4 to TRBJ1-1, with a tentative D call TRBD1 (6 bases). This CDR3 has 15 amino acids. Trimming left V 4 bases short and J 0 bases short, with 13 bases between. The germline CDR1 and CDR2 sequences are SGHNT and YYREEE (reference sequence). The CDR3 protein is CASSGRDTMNTEAFF. DNA for the CDR3: TGTGCCAGCAGCGGCCGGGACACAATGAACACTGAAGCTTTCTTT.

In this sample, this clone turned up once. V and J are TRBV7-2 and TRBJ2-1, with D perhaps TRBD2 (5 bases). Trimming removed 1 base from V and 2 bases from J, with 9 bases in between. Germline assignment: CDR1 SGHTA and CDR2 FQGNSA. The CDR3 totals 15 residues. CDR3 nucleotide sequence: TGTGCCAGCAGCTTAGATCAAGCGGCCTACAATGAGCAGTTCTTC. Protein product: CASSLDQAAYNEQFF.

The chain couples TRBV4-1 to TRBJ2-7, with 7 bases identical to TRBD2. V lost 4 bases and J lost 6; bases outside the gene matches: 15. This CDR3 is built from 16 residues. The germline V gene encodes CDR1 MGHRA and CDR2 YSYEKL. The CDR3 region has the DNA TGCGCCAGCAGCCCACCCGGGGCTAGCGGAGGATCCGAGCAGTACTTC. It encodes CASSPPGASGGSEQYF.

The chain has TRBV2 and TRBJ1-2; D gene uncertain. Trimming removed 5 bases at V and 7 bases at J, with 17 bases between. The CDR3 contains 14 residues. Germline lookup yields CDR1 SNHLY and CDR2 FYNNEI. The CDR3 sequence is CASSQIRVAVGYTF. The DNA of the CDR3 is TGTGCCAGCAGTCAAATACGCGTTGCTGTTGGCTACACCTTC.

The chain is built from TRBV7-2 and TRBJ1-3; D is possibly TRBD1 (5 bases). The CDR3 spans 16 residues. Trimming took 6 bases from V and 0 from J, leaving 15 bases between them. Looked up from germline, CDR1 is SGHTA and CDR2 is FQGNSA. The CDR3 loop reads CASRASRAISGNTIYF. The CDR3 bases are TGTGCCAGCAGAGCTTCCAGGGCGATCTCTGGAAACACCATATATTTT.

This clone has only one observation. This chain connects TRBV4-2 to TRBJ1-5; D remains ambiguous. The CDR3 length is 13 residues. CDR1 is LGHNA, CDR2 YNFKEQ, per germline. V was cut by 3 bases and J by 5 bases, with 8 bases left in between. CDR3: CASSQQVDQPQHF. Written as DNA, the CDR3 is TGTGCCAGCAGCCAGCAGGTAGATCAGCCCCAGCATTTT.

The chain carries TRBV5-5 and TRBJ1-1; possibly TRBD1 for D (5 bases). The CDR3 is 14 residues long. V lost 6 bases to trimming and J lost 3 bases, with 15 bases between them. Germline CDR1 reads SGHKS; CDR2 reads YYEKEE (reference sequence). The CDR3 bases are TGTGCCAGCACCAGGTCAGGGTTGGACACTGAAGCTTTCTTT. Protein sequence: CASTRSGLDTEAFF.

The chain couples TRBV10-3 to TRBJ2-3; D uncertain. Germline lookup yields CDR1 ENHRY and CDR2 SYGVKD. Between the trimmed V and J ends, which lost 2 bases and 1 base, there was a span of 1 base. This CDR3 contains 12 residues. As DNA, the CDR3 is TGTGCCATCAGTGAGGGCACAGATACGCAGTATTTT. This translates into CAISEGTDTQYF.

The chain combines TRBV24-1 with TRBJ2-2; 9 bases map to TRBD1. V shed 4 bases and J 2 bases; nucleotides not matched to a gene: 4. Per the germline V gene, CDR1 is KGHDR and CDR2 is SFDVKD. This CDR3 comprises 16 residues. The CDR3 protein is CATSDWGQGNTGELFF. The CDR3 DNA sequence: TGTGCCACCAGTGACTGGGGACAGGGAAACACCGGGGAGCTGTTTTTT.

This chain connects TRBV5-5 to TRBJ1-1; no clear D gene. The germline V gene has CDR1 SGHKS and CDR2 YYEKEE (reference sequence). V was shortened by 1 base and J by 1 base, with 5 bases between the two germline ends. This CDR3 has 13 amino acids. The CDR3: CASSLWGNTEAFF. The CDR3 bases are TGTGCCAGCAGCTTGTGGGGGAACACTGAAGCTTTCTTT.

V is TRBV24-1 and J is TRBJ1-2, with D hard to call. Germline lookup yields CDR1 KGHDR and CDR2 SFDVKD. The V gene lost 4 bases and the J gene lost 2 bases, with 7 bases spanning the gap. CDR3 length equals 13 residues. For the CDR3, the DNA is TGTGCCACCAGTGAGTCAGAAAACTATGGCTACACCTTC. Translated: CATSESENYGYTF.

This clone was counted between two and nine times. The chain couples TRBV28 to TRBJ1-6, with a possible D match to TRBD1 (6 bases). Trimming took 6 bases from V and 10 from J, leaving 13 bases between them. This CDR3 has 13 amino acids. Germline V gene sequence: CDR1 MDHEN, CDR2 SYDVKM. In DNA form, the CDR3 reads TGTGCCAGCAGCCCCGTGGACAGCTCACCCCTCCACTTT. It is translated as CASSPVDSSPLHF.

CDR3 sequence (DNA): TGTGCCAGCAGTTTATTGACGGGGAACAATGAGCAGTTCTTC. Protein sequence: CASSLLTGNNEQFF. The chain employs TRBV27 and TRBJ2-1; D is possibly TRBD2 (5 bases). CDR3 length: 14 residues. The ends were cut back, 1 base at V and 5 bases at J, with 9 bases in the middle. Germline loops: CDR1 MNHEY, CDR2 SMNVEV (reference sequence).

The genes are TRBV30 and TRBJ1-5, with 8 bases identical to TRBD1. Germline trimming cut 0 bases from V and 6 bases from J; bases unmatched to any gene: 4. Germline values: CDR1 GTSNPN, CDR2 SVGIG (reference sequence). The CDR3 loop spans 14 amino acids. The CDR3 nucleotides are TGTGCCTGGAGTGTACAGGGGGGTGGTCAGCCCCAGCATTTT. It specifies CAWSVQGGGQPQHF. The full variable domain, rest sourced from reference TRBV30 and TRBJ1-5, is SQTIHQWPATLVQPVGSPLSLECTVEGTSNPNLYWYRQAAGRGLQLLFYSVGIGQISSEVPQNLSASRPQDRQFILSSKKLLLSDSGFYLCAWSVQGGGQPQHFGDGTRLSIL.

V and J are TRBV5-4 and TRBJ2-7, with a tentative D call TRBD1 (6 bases). The V gene lost 0 bases and the J gene lost 6 bases, with 13 bases spanning the gap. In germline, CDR1 is SGHNT, CDR2 YYREEE (reference sequence). This CDR3 is 14 amino acids long. The DNA for the CDR3 is TGTGCCAGCAGCTTGGGGGACATCACGGGCGAGCAGTACTTC. This sequence encodes CASSLGDITGEQYF.

V is TRBV21-1 and J is TRBJ2-5; TRBD1 is taken as the D call from the table, unchecked against the DNA. TRBV21-1 is a listed pseudogene. CDR3 length: 14 amino acids. CDR3 sequence (DNA): TGTGCCAGCAGCAACATAGGGGTATGGGAGACCCAGTACTTC. Its translation: CASSNIGVWETQYF.

The chain links TRBV5-4 to TRBJ1-1, with TRBD1 matching over 8 bases. The CDR3 has 15 amino acids. The germline V gene has CDR1 SGHNT and CDR2 YYREEE (reference sequence). V lost 5 bases, J lost 1 base, and 7 bases stayed unmatched. The CDR3: CASRNTRGRNTEAFF. The CDR3 nucleotides read TGTGCCAGCAGAAATACCAGGGGGCGGAACACTGAAGCTTTCTTT.

The chain combines TRBV6-5 with TRBJ1-1, with D possibly being TRBD1 (5 bases). Trimming cost V 5 bases and J 4 bases, with 17 bases left between them. The CDR3 covers 15 residues. Germline CDR1 reads MNHEY; CDR2 reads SVGAGI. CDR3 nucleotides: TGTGCCAGCAGTCACCCCGGGGGGGGAAGCACTGAAGCTTTCTTT. Residues: CASSHPGGGSTEAFF.

This chain joins TRBV11-2 and TRBJ2-1, with D maybe TRBD2 (7 bases). CDR1 and CDR2 (germline): SGHAT, FQNNGV. This CDR3 region has 13 residues. Trimming removed 5 bases at V and 12 bases at J, with 17 bases between. As DNA, the CDR3 is TGTGCCAGCAGCCAAGGGGGGGGGAGGTCGCAGTTCTTC. Protein: CASSQGGGRSQFF.

The chain is built from TRBV7-9 and TRBJ1-1, with D tentatively TRBD1 (6 bases). V lost 5 bases to trimming and J lost 6 bases, with 13 bases between them. Germline V gene data show CDR1 as SEHNR and CDR2 as FQNEAQ (reference sequence). The CDR3 length is 13 residues. The CDR3 DNA reads TGTGCCAGCAGCCTCCAGACAGGCTCTGAAGCTTTCTTT. Amino acids: CASSLQTGSEAFF.

The V and J genes are TRBV9 and TRBJ1-2; 7 nucleotides align to TRBD1. The CDR3 extends over 15 amino acids. J gave up 4 bases and V 0 bases, and 6 bases lay outside the gene matches. Germline V gene sequence: CDR1 SGDLS, CDR2 YYNGEE. Here the CDR3 reads CASSVENRGPYGYTF. The CDR3 nucleotides are TGTGCCAGCAGCGTAGAAAACAGGGGTCCCTATGGCTACACCTTC.